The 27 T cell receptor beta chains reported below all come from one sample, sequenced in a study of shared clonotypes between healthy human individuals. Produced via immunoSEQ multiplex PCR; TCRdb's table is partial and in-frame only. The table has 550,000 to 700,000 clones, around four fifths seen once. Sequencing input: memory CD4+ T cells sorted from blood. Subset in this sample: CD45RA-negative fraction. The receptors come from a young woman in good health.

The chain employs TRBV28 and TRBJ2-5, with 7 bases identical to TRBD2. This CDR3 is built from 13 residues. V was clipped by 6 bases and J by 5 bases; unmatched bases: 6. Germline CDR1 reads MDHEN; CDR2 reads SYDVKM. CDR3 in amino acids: CASRGGSWETQYF. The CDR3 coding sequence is TGTGCCAGCAGGGGGGGGTCCTGGGAGACCCAGTACTTC.

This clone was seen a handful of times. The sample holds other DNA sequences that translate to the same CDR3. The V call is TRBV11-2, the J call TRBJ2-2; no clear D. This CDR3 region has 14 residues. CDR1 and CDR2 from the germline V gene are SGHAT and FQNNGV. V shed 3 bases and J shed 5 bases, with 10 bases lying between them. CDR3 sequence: CASSFSDLTGELFF. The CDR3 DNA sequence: TGTGCCAGCAGCTTCTCGGACCTAACCGGGGAGCTGTTTTTT.

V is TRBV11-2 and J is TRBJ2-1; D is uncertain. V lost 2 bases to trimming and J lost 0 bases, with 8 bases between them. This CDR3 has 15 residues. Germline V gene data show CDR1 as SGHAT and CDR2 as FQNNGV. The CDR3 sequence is CASSLNAFSYNEQFF. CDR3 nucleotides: TGTGCCAGCAGCTTAAACGCGTTCTCCTACAATGAGCAGTTCTTC.

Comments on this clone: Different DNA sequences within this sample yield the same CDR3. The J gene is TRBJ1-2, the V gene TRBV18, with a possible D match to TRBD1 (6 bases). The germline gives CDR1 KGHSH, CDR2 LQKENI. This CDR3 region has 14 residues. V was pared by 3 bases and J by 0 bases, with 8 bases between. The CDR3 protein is CASSPEGANYGYTF. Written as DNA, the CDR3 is TGTGCCAGCTCACCCGAGGGGGCTAACTATGGCTACACCTTC.

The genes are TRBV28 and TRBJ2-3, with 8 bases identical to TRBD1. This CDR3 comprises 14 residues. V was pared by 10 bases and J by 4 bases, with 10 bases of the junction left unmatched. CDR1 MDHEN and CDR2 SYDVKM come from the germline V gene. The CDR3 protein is CATRDRSQADTQYF. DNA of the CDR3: TGTGCCACCCGGGACAGGAGCCAAGCAGATACGCAGTATTTT.

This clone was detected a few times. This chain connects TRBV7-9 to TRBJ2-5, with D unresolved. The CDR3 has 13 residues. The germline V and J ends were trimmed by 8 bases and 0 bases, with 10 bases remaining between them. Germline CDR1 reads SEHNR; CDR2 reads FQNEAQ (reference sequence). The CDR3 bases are TGTGCCAGCGTAACGGCAAACCAAGAGACCCAGTACTTC. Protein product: CASVTANQETQYF.

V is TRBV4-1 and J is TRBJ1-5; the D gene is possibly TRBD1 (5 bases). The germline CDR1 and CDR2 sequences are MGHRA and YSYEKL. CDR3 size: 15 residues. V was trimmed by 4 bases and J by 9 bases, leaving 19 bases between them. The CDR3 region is CASSRSGLSLGPQHF. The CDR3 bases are TGCGCCAGCAGCCGGTCGGGGCTCTCTCTTGGGCCCCAGCATTTT.

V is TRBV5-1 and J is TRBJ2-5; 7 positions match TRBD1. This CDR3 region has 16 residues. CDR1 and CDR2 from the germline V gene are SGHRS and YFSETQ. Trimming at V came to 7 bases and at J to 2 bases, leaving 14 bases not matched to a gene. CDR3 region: CASHSGVGGWQETQYF. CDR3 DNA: TGCGCCAGCCACTCCGGCGTAGGGGGCTGGCAAGAGACCCAGTACTTC.

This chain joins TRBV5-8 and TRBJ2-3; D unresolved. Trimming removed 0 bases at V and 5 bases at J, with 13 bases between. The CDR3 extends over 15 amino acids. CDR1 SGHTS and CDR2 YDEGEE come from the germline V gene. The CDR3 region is CASSLARSLGDTQYF. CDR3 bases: TGTGCCAGCAGCTTGGCTCGCAGCCTGGGAGATACGCAGTATTTT.

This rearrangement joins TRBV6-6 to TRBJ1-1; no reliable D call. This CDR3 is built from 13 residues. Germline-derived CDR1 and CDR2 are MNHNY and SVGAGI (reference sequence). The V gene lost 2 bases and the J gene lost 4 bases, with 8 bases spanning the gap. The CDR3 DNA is TGTGCCAGCAGTTACAGGGAGGTCACTGAAGCTTTCTTT. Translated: CASSYREVTEAFF.

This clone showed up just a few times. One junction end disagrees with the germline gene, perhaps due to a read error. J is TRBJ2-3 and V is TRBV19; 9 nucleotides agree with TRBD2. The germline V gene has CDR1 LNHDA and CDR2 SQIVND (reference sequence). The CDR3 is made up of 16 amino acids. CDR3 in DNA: TGTGCCAGTAGAATAGCGGGAGTAGGGCGCACAGATACGCAGTATTTT. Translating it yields CASRIAGVGRTDTQYF.

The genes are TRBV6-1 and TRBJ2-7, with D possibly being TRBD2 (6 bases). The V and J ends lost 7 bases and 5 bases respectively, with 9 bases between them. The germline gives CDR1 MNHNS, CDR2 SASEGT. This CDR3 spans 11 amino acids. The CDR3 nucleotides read TGTGCCAGCACCGGGAGTGACGAGCAGTACTTC. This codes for CASTGSDEQYF.

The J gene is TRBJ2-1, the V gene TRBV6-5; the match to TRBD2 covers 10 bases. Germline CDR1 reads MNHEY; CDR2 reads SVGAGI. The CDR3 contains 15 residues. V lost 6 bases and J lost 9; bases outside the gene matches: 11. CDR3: CASRPSSGSFGEQFF. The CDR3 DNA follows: TGTGCCAGCAGGCCATCTAGCGGGAGTTTCGGTGAGCAGTTCTTC.

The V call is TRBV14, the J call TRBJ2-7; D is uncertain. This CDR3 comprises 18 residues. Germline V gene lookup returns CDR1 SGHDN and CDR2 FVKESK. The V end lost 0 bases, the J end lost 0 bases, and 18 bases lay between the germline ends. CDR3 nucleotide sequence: TGTGCCAGCAGCCAAGATTCTGCGTCCTGGCCCCTCTCCTACGAGCAGTACTTC. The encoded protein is CASSQDSASWPLSYEQYF.

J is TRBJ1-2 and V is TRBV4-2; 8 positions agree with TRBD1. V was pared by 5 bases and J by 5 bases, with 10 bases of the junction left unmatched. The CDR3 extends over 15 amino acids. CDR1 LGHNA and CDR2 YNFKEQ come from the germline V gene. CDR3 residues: CASSSEGNRGYGYTF. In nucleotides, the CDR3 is TGTGCCAGCAGCTCGGAGGGAAACAGGGGGTATGGCTACACCTTC.

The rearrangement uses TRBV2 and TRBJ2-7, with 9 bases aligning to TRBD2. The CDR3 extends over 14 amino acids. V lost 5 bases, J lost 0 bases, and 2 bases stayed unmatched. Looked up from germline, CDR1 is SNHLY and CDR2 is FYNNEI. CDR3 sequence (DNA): TGTGCCAGCAGTCTTAGCGGGAGCTCCTACGAGCAGTACTTC. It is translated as CASSLSGSSYEQYF.

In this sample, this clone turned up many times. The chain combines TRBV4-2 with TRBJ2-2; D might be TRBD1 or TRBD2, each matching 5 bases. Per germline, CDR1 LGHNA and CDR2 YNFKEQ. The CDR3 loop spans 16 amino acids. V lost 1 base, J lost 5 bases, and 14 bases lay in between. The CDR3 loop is CASSQVVGKGTGELFF. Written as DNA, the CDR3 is TGTGCCAGCAGCCAAGTGGTCGGGAAGGGGACCGGGGAGCTGTTTTTT.

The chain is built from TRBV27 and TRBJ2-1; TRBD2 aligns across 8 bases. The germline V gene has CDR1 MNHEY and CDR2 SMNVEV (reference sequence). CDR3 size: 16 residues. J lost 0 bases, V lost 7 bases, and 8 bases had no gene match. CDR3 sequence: CASTSLAASSYNEQFF. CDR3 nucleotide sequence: TGTGCCAGCACCTCACTAGCGGCGAGCTCCTACAATGAGCAGTTCTTC.

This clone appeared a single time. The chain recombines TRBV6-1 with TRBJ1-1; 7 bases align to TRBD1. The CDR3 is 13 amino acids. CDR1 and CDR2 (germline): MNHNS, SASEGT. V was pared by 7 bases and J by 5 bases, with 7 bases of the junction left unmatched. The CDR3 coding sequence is TGTGCCAGCAAACTAACAGGGGTTACTGAAGCTTTCTTT. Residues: CASKLTGVTEAFF.

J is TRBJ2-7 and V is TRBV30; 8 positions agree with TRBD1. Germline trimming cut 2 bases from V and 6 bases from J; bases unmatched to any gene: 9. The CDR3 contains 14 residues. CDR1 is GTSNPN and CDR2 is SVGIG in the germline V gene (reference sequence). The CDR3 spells CAWSQDRVVGEQYF. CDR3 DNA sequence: TGTGCCTGGAGTCAGGACAGGGTAGTCGGCGAGCAGTACTTC.

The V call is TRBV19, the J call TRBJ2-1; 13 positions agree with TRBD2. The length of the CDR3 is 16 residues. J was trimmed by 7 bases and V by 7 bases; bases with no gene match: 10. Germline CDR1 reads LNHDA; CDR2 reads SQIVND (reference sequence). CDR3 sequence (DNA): TGTGCCAGTACCACGGGGGGACTAGCGGGACTTAATGAGCAGTTCTTC. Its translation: CASTTGGLAGLNEQFF.

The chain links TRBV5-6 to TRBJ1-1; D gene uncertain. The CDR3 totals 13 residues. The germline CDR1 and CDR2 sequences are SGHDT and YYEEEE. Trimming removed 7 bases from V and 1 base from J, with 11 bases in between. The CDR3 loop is CASERRGNTEAFF. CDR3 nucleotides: TGTGCCAGCGAGAGGAGAGGGAACACTGAAGCTTTCTTT.

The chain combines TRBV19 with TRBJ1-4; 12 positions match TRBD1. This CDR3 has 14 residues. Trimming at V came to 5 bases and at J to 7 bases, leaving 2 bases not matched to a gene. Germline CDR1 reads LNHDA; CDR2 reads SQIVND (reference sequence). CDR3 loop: CASSGTGGSEKLFF. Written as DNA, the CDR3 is TGTGCCAGTAGTGGGACAGGGGGCTCTGAAAAACTGTTTTTT.

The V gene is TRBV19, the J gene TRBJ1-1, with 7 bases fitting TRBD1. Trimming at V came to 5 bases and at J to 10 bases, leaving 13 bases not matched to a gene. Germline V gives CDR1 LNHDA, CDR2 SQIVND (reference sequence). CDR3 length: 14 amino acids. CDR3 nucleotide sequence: TGTGCCAGTAGTTCCTCCGGGACAGCCACGACAGCTTTCTTT. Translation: CASSSSGTATTAFF.

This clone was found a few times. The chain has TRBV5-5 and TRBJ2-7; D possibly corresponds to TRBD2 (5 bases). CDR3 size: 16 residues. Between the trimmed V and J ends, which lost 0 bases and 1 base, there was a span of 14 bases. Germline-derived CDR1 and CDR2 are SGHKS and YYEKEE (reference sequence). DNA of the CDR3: TGTGCCAGCAGCTTGGTTGGGAGCTGGCAATCCTACGAGCAGTACTTC. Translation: CASSLVGSWQSYEQYF.

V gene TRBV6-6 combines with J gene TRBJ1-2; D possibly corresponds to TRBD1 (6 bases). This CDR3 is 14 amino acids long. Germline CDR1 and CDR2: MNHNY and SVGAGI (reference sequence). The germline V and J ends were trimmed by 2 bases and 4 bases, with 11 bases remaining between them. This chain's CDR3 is CASSYSGTPYGYTF. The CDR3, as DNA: TGTGCCAGCAGTTACAGTGGGACACCCTATGGCTACACCTTC.

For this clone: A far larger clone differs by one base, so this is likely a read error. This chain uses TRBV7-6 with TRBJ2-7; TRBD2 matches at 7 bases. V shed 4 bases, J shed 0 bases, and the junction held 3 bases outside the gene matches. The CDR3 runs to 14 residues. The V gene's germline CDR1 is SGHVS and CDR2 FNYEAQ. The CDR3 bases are TGTGCCAGCAGCTACCAGCGGGACTCCTACGAGCAGTACTTC. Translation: CASSYQRDSYEQYF. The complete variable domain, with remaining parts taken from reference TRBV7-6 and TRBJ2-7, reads GAGVSQSPRYKVTKRGQDVALRCDPISGHVSLYWYRQALGQGPEFLTYFNYEAQQDKSGLPNDRFSAERPEGSISTLTIQRTEQRDSAMYRCASSYQRDSYEQYFGPGTRLTVT.